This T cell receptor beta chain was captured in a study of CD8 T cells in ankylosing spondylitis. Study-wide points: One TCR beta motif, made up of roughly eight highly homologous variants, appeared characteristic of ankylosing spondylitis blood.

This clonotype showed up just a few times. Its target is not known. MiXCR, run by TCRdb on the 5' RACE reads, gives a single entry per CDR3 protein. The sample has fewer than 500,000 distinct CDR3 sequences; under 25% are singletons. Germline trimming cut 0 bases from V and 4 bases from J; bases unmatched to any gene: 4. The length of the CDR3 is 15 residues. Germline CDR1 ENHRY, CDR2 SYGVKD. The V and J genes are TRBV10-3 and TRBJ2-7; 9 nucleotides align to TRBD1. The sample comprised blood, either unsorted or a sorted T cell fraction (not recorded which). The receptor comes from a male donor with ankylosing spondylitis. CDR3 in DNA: TGTGCCATCAGTGAGTCAGGGACAGGGTTTTACGAGCAGTACTTC. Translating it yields CAISESGTGFYEQYF.